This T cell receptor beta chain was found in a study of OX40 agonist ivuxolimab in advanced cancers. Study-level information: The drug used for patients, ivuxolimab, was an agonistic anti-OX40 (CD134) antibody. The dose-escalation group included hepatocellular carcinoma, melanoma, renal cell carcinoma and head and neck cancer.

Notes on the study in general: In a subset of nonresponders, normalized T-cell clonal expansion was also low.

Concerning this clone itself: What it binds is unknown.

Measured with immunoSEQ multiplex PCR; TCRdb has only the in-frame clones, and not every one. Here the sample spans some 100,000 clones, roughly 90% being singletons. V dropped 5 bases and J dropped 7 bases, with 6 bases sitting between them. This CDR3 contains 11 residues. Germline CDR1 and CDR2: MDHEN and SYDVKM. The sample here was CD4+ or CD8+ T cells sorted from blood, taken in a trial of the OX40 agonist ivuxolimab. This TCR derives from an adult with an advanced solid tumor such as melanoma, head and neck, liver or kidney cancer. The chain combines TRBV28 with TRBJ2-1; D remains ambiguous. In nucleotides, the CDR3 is TGTGCCAGCAGTCTCAGTAATGAGCAGTTCTTC. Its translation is CASSLSNEQFF.